These 5 T cell receptor beta chains were sequenced from one sample in a study of technical replicates of blood from a few donors. Only in-frame clones appear in the TCRdb table, and some are missing; sequencing was by immunoSEQ multiplex PCR. The sample lists 56,000 or so clones, about 93% occurring once. The sample was PBMCs. Every receptor here comes from a human donor in good health. Some clones in this sample may be carry-over from other donors' samples.

The rearrangement joins TRBV2 to TRBJ2-7, with a possible D match to TRBD1 (6 bases). The CDR3 runs to 13 residues. V was shortened by 1 base and J by 10 bases, with 14 bases between the two germline ends. CDR1 and CDR2 from the germline V gene are SNHLY and FYNNEI. The CDR3 is CASSEDMSGGQYF. CDR3 in DNA: TGTGCCAGCAGTGAAGATATGAGTGGGGGCCAGTACTTC. Full variable domain (outside the CDR3, taken from reference TRBV2 and TRBJ2-7): EPEVTQTPSHQVTQMGQEVILRCVPISNHLYFYWYRQILGQKVEFLVSFYNNEISEKSEIFDDQFSVERPDGSNFTLKIRSTKLEDSAMYFCASSEDMSGGQYFGPGTRLTVT.

The V gene is TRBV4-3, the J gene TRBJ2-1, with 7 bases identical to TRBD2. The CDR3 runs 15 residues. After removal of 1 base from V and 4 bases from J, the junction contained 4 bases not matched to a gene. The germline V gene has CDR1 LGHNA and CDR2 YSLEER. The CDR3 DNA is TGCGCCAGCAGCCAAGGGGGGGGGAGGTACAATGAGCAGTTCTTC. Its protein is CASSQGGGRYNEQFF.

The chain has TRBV7-2 and TRBJ2-7; no clear D. CDR3 length: 15 residues. The V gene's germline CDR1 is SGHTA and CDR2 FQGNSA. Trimming stripped 1 base from V and 4 bases from J, with 14 bases between. The CDR3 spells CASSLGPRVLYEQYF. Here the CDR3 DNA reads TGTGCCAGCAGCTTAGGACCCCGGGTTTTGTACGAGCAGTACTTC.

This clone appeared a single time. The chain uses TRBV10-3 and TRBJ2-7, with D hard to call. Trimming left V 8 bases short and J 3 bases short, with 14 bases between. Germline V lookup: CDR1 ENHRY, CDR2 SYGVKD. The length of the CDR3 is 13 residues. The CDR3 here is CAIGSDGDYEQYF. The CDR3 DNA follows: TGTGCCATCGGGTCGGATGGAGACTACGAGCAGTACTTC.

V is TRBV2 and J is TRBJ2-3; possibly TRBD2 for D (5 bases). The CDR3 loop spans 14 amino acids. Germline V gene data show CDR1 as SNHLY and CDR2 as FYNNEI. V was clipped by 2 bases and J by 3 bases, with 9 bases between them. The CDR3 here is CASSERERTDTQYF. CDR3 nucleotides: TGTGCCAGCAGTGAAAGGGAGAGAACAGATACGCAGTATTTT.